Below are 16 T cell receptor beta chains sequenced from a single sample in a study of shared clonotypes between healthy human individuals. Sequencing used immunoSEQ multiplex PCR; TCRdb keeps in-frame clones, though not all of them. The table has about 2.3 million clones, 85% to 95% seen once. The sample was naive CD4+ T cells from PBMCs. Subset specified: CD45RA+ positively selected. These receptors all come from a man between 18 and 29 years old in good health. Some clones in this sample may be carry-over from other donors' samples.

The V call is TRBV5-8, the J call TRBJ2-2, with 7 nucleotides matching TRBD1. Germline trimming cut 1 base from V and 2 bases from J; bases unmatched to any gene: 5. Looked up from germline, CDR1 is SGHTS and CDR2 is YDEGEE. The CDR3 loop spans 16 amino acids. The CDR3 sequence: CASSLPGGTNTGELFF. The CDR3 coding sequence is TGTGCCAGCAGCTTGCCAGGGGGAACTAACACCGGGGAGCTGTTTTTT. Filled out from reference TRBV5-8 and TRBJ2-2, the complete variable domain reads EAGVTQSPTHLIKTRGQQATLRCSPISGHTSVYWYQQALGLGLQFLLWYDEGEERNRGNFPPRFSGRQFPNYSSELNVNALELEDSALYLCASSLPGGTNTGELFFGEGSRLTVL.

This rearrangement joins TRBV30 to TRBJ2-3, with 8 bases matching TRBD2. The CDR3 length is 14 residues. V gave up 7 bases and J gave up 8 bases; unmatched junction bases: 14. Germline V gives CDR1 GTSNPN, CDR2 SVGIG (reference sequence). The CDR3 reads CASLRAGGPGTQYF. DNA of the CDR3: TGTGCCTCCCTACGTGCGGGAGGCCCGGGTACGCAGTATTTT.

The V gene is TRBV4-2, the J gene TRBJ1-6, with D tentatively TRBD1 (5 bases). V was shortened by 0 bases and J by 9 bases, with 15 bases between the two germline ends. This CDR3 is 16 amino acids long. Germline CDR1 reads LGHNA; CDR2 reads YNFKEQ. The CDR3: CASSQDRGQGGSPLHF. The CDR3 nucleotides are TGTGCCAGCAGCCAAGATCGTGGGCAGGGAGGTTCACCCCTCCACTTT.

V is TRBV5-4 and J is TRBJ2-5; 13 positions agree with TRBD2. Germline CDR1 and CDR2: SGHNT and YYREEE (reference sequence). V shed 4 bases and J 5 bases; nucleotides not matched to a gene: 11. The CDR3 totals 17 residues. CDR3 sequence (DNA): TGTGCCAGCAGCATGGGACTAGCGGGACCCCGCGATGAGACCCAGTACTTC. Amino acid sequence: CASSMGLAGPRDETQYF.

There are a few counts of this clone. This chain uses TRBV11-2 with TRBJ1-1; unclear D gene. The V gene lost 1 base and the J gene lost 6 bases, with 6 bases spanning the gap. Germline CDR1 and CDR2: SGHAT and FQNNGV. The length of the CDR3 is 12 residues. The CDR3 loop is CASSLGYAEAFF. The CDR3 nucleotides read TGTGCCAGCAGCTTAGGGTATGCTGAAGCTTTCTTT.

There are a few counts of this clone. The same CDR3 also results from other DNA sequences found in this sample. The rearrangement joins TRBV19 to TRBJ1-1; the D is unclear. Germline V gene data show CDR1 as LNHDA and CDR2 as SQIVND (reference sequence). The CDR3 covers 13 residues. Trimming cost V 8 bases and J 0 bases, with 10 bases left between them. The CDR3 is CASRRPLNTEAFF. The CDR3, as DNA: TGTGCCAGTCGCCGACCGTTGAACACTGAAGCTTTCTTT.

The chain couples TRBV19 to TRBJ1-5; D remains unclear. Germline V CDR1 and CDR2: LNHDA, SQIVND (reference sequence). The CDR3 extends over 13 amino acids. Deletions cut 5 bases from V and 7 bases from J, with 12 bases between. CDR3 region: CASSPAEGQPQHF. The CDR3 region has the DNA TGTGCCAGTAGTCCGGCCGAGGGACAGCCCCAGCATTTT.

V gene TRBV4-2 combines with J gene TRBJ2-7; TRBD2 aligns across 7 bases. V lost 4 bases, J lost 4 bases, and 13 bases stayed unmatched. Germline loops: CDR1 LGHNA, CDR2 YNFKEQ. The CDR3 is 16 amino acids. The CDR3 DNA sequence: TGTGCCAGCAGCCGATCGGGACTATTGTCTCCTTACGAGCAGTACTTC. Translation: CASSRSGLLSPYEQYF.

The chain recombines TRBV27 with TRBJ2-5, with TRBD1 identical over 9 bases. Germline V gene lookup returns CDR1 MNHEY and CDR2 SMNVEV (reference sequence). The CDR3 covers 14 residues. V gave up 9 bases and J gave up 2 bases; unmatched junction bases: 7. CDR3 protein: CASSGTGLQETQYF. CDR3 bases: TGTGCCAGTTCGGGGACAGGGTTACAAGAGACCCAGTACTTC.

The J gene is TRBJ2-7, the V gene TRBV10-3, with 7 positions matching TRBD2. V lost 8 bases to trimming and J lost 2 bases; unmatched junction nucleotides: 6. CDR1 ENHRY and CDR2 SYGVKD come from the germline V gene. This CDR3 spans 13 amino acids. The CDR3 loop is CAIGRGETYEQYF. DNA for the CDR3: TGTGCCATCGGGAGGGGCGAAACCTACGAGCAGTACTTC.

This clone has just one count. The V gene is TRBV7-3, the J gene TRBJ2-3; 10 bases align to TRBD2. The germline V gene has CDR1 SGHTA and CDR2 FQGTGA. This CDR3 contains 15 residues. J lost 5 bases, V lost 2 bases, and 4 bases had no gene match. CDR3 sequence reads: CASSLQREGLDTQYF. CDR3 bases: TGTGCCAGCAGCTTACAGCGGGAGGGTCTAGATACGCAGTATTTT.

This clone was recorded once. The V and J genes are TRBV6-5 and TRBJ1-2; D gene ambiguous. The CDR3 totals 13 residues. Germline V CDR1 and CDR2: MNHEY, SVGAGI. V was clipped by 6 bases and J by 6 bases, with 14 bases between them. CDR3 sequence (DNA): TGTGCCAGCAGCCCTCTGGGGTCGCATGGCTACACCTTC. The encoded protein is CASSPLGSHGYTF.

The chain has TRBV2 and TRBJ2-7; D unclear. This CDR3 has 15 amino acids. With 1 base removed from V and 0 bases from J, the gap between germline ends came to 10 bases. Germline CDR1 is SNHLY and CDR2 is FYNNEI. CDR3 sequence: CASSEGAVISYEQYF. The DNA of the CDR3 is TGTGCCAGCAGTGAAGGGGCGGTTATCTCCTACGAGCAGTACTTC. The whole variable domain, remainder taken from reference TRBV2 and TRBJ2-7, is EPEVTQTPSHQVTQMGQEVILRCVPISNHLYFYWYRQILGQKVEFLVSFYNNEISEKSEIFDDQFSVERPDGSNFTLKIRSTKLEDSAMYFCASSEGAVISYEQYFGPGTRLTVT.

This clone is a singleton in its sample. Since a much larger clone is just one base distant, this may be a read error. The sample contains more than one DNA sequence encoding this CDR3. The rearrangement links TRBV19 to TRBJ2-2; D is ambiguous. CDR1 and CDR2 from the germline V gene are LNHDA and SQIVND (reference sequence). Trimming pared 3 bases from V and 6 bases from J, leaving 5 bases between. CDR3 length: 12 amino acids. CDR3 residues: CASSIRAGELFF. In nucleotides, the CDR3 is TGTGCCAGTAGTATTCGGGCCGGGGAGCTGTTTTTT.

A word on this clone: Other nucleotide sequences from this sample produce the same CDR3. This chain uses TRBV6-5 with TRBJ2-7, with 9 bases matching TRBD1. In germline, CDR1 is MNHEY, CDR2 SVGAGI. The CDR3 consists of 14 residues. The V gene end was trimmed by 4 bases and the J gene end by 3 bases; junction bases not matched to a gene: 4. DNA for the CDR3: TGTGCCAGCAGTTCCGGACAGGGGAGCTACGAGCAGTACTTC. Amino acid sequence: CASSSGQGSYEQYF.

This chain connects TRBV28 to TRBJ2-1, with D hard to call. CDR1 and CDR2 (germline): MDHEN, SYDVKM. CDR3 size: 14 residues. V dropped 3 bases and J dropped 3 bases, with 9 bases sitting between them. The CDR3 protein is CASSLVPNYNEQFF. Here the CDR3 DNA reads TGTGCCAGCAGTTTGGTCCCAAACTACAATGAGCAGTTCTTC.